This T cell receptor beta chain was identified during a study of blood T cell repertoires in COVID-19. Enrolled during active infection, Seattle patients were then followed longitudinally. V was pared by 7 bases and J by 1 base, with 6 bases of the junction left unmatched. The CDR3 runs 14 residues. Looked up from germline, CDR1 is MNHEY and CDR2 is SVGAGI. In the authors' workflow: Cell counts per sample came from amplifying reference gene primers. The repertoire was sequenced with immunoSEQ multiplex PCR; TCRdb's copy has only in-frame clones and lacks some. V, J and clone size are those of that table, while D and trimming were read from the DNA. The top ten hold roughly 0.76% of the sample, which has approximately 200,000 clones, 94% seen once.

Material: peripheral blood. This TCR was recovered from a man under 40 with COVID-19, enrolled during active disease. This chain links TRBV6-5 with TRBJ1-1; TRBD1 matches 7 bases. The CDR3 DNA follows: TGTGCCAGCAAGACAGGGTTAGAGAACACTGAAGCTTTCTTT. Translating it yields CASKTGLENTEAFF.